This T cell receptor (beta chain) was retrieved from a study of blood T cell repertoires in COVID-19. Study-wide context: Some COVID-19 samples were acute and others convalescent; all came from the United States, Italy and Spain. T cells, B-cell-depleted T cells, or PBMCs provided the cDNA or gDNA that served as material.

This CDR3 region has 13 residues. Germline V gene sequence: CDR1 MNHNY, CDR2 SVGAGI (reference sequence). V dropped 2 bases and J dropped 3 bases, with 6 bases sitting between them. Assay: immunoSEQ multiplex PCR; the TCRdb copy retains only in-frame clones and omits some. The repertoire holds under 70,000 clones, with approximately 90% as singletons. Sequencing was done on a sample of peripheral blood. The chain has TRBV6-6 and TRBJ2-3; no clear D gene. The receptor comes from a man of 80 years or more with acute or convalescent COVID-19. CDR3 sequence reads: CASSYRGTDTQYF. The CDR3 DNA follows: TGTGCCAGCAGTTACCGCGGAACAGATACGCAGTATTTT.